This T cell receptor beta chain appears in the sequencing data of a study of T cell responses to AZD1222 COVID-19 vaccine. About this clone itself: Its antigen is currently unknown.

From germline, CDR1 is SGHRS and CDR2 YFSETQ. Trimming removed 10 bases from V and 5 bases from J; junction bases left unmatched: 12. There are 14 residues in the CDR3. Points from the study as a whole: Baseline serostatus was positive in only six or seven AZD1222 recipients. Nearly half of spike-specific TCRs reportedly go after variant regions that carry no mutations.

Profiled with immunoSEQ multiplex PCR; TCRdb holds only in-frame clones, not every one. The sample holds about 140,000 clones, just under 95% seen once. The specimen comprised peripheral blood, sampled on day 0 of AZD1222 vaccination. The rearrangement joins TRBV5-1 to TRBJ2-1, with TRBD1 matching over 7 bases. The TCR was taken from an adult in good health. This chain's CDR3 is CASTTGTEHNEQFF. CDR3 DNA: TGCGCCTCGACCACGGGGACAGAACACAATGAGCAGTTCTTC.